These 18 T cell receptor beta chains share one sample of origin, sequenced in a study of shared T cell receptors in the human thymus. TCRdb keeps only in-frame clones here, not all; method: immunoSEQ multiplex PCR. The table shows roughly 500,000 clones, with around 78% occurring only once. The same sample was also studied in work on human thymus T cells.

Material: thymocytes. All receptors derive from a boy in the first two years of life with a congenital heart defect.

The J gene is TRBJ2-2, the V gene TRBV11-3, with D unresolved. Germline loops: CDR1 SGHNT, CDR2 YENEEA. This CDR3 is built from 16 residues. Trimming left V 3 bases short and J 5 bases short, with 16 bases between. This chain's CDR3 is CASSFNEREGTGELFF. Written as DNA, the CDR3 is TGTGCCAGCAGCTTTAACGAGCGAGAAGGAACCGGGGAGCTGTTTTTT.

The CDR3, as DNA: TGTGCCAGCAGTGAAGTTAGAGGTCAGAGCTATGGCTACACCTTC. This translates into CASSEVRGQSYGYTF. V is TRBV6-1 and J is TRBJ1-2; no reliable D call. Trimming took off 1 base at V and 4 bases at J, with 13 bases between the two ends. CDR3 size: 15 residues. The germline CDR1 and CDR2 sequences are MNHNS and SASEGT.

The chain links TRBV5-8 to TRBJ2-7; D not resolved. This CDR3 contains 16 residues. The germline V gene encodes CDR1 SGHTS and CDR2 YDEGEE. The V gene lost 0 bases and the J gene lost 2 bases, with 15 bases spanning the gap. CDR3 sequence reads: CASSLASQLRPYEQYF. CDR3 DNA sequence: TGTGCCAGCAGCTTGGCCTCCCAGTTGCGGCCCTACGAGCAGTACTTC.

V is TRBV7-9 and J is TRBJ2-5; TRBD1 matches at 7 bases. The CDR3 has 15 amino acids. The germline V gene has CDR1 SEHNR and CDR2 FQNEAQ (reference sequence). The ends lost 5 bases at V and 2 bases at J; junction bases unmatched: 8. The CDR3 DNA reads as TGTGCCAGCAGCCTAGGGACAGCCGGGCAAGAGACCCAGTACTTC. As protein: CASSLGTAGQETQYF.

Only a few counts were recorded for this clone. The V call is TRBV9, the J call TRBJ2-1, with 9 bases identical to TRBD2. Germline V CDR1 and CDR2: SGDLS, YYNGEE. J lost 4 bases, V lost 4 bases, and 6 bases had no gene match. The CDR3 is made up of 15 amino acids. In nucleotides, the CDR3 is TGTGCCAGCAGCCCGGCTAGCGGGGATTACAATGAGCAGTTCTTC. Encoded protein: CASSPASGDYNEQFF. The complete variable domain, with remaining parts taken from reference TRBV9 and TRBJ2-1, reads DSGVTQTPKHLITATGQRVTLRCSPRSGDLSVYWYQQSLDQGLQFLIQYYNGEERAKGNILERFSAQQFPDLHSELNLSSLELGDSALYFCASSPASGDYNEQFFGPGTRLTVL.

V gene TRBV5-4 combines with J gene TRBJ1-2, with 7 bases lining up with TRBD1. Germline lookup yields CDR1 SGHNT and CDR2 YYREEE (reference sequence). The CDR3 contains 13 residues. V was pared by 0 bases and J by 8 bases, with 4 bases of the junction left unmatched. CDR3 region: CASSLADRDGYTF. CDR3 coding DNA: TGTGCCAGCAGCTTGGCCGACAGGGACGGCTACACCTTC.

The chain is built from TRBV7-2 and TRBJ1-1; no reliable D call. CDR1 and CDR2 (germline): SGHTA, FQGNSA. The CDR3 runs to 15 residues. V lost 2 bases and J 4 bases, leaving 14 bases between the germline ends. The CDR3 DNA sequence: TGTGCCAGCAGCTTAAGACGTAGGGAGAGCACTGAAGCTTTCTTT. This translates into CASSLRRRESTEAFF.

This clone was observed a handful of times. In nucleotides, the CDR3 is TGTGCCAGCAGCTCTCTCCAACCGAGGGCCACAGATACGCAGTATTTT. This encodes CASSSLQPRATDTQYF. This rearrangement joins TRBV13 to TRBJ2-3; a weak D match, TRBD2 (5 bases). CDR3 length: 16 amino acids. Germline V lookup: CDR1 PRHDT, CDR2 FYEKMQ (reference sequence). V was clipped by 4 bases and J by 2 bases, with 16 bases between them.

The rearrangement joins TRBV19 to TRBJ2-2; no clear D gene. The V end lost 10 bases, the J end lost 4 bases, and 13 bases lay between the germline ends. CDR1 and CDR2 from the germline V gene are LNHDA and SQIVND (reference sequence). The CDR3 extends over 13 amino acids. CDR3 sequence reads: CATPGRVTGELFF. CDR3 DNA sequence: TGTGCCACCCCGGGTCGGGTCACCGGGGAGCTGTTTTTT. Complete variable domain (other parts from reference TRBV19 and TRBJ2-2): DGGITQSPKYLFRKEGQNVTLSCEQNLNHDAMYWYRQDPGQGLRLIYYSQIVNDFQKGDIAEGYSVSREKKESFPLTVTSAQKNPTAFYLCATPGRVTGELFFGEGSRLTVL.

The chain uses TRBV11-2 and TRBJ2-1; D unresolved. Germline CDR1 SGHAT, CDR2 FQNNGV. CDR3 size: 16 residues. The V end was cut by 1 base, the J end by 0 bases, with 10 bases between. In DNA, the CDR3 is TGTGCCAGCAGCTTAGTTTTGCAGGACTCCTACAATGAGCAGTTCTTC. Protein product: CASSLVLQDSYNEQFF.

The DNA of the CDR3 is TGCGCCAGCAGCCCAGCCCCCCTAGCGCGCCAAGAGACCCAGTACTTC. Its protein product is CASSPAPLARQETQYF. The chain couples TRBV5-1 to TRBJ2-5; possibly TRBD2 for D (6 bases). Germline-derived CDR1 and CDR2 are SGHRS and YFSETQ. The CDR3 covers 16 residues. V shed 4 bases and J shed 1 base, with 17 bases lying between them.

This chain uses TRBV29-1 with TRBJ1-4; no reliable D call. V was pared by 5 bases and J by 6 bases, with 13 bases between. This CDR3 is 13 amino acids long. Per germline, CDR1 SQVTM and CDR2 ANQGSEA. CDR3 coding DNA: TGCAGCGTTTGTTTGGGCAACGATGAAAAACTGTTTTTT. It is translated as CSVCLGNDEKLFF.

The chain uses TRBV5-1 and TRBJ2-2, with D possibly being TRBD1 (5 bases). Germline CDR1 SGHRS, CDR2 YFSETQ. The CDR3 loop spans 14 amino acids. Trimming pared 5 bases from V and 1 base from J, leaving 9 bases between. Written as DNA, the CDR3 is TGCGCCAGCAGATTAACAGGGAACACCGGGGAGCTGTTTTTT. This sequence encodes CASRLTGNTGELFF.

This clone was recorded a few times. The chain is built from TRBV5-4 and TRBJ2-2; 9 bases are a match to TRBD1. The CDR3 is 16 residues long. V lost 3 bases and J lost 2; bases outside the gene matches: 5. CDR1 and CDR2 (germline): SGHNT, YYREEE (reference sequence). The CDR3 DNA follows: TGTGCCAGCAGCTCTACAGGGGGCATTAACACCGGGGAGCTGTTTTTT. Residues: CASSSTGGINTGELFF.

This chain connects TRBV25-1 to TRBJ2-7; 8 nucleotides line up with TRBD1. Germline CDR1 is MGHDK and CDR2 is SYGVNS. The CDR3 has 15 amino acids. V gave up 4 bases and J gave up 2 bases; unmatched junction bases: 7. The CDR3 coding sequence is TGTGCCAGCAGTGCGCGGACAGGGCAAACCTACGAGCAGTACTTC. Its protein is CASSARTGQTYEQYF.

This CDR3 is CASSLIRGQGAETQYF. The CDR3, as DNA: TGTGCCAGCAGTTTAATCCGGGGACAGGGGGCCGAGACCCAGTACTTC. The chain carries TRBV28 and TRBJ2-5, with 12 bases aligning to TRBD1. Trimming removed 2 bases from V and 5 bases from J; junction bases left unmatched: 6. There are 16 residues in the CDR3. Germline V gene lookup returns CDR1 MDHEN and CDR2 SYDVKM.

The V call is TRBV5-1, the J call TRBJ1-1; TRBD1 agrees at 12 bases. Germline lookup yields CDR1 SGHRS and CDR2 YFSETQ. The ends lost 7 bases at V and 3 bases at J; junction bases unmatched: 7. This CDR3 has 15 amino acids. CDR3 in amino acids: CASQGGQGADTEAFF. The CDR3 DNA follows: TGCGCCAGCCAAGGGGGACAGGGGGCCGACACTGAAGCTTTCTTT.

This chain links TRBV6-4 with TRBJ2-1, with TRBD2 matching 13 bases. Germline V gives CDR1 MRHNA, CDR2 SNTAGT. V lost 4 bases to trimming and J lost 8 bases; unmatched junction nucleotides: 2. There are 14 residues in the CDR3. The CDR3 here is CASSGTSGSDEQFF. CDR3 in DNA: TGTGCCAGCAGTGGGACTAGCGGGAGTGATGAGCAGTTCTTC.